This section outlines one TCR beta chain sequence together with its context. This record belongs to a study of blood T cell repertoires in COVID-19. Study in general: Whether acute or convalescent, the COVID-19 samples came from the United States, Italy and Spain. The cDNA or gDNA used as material had been derived from T cells, B-cell-depleted T cells, or PBMCs.

Seattle's enrolled individuals joined amid active infection and were then monitored longitudinally. The authors' processing: Reference gene primer amplification in the assay estimated nucleated cell counts. Generated by immunoSEQ multiplex PCR, the TCRdb table keeps only in-frame clones and is missing some. That table furnishes V, J and clone size, whereas the DNA furnished D and trimming. The sample carries over 200,000 clones, about nine tenths recorded once. J lost 0 bases, V lost 5 bases, and 16 bases had no gene match. The CDR3 has 19 amino acids. Germline loops: CDR1 LNHDA, CDR2 SQIVND (reference sequence).

What was sequenced was peripheral blood. This chain links TRBV19 with TRBJ1-5; the match to TRBD1 covers 7 bases. This sequence originates from a man aged 25 to 45 with COVID-19, enrolled during active disease. The CDR3 bases are TGTGCCAGTAGTTTCCGACCAGGGACAGCCAGTTTTAGCAATCAGCCCCAGCATTTT. Encoded protein: CASSFRPGTASFSNQPQHF.